This T cell receptor beta chain was sequenced for a study of sequential checkpoint blockade in melanoma. Specified treatment: randomized to nivolumab then ipilimumab (arm A) or the reverse (arm B). Sequencing was performed with immunoSEQ multiplex PCR; in TCRdb, only in-frame clones are kept and a portion is missing. Of about 7,900 clones in the sample, around a quarter were seen once. CDR3 size: 14 residues. V was clipped by 2 bases and J by 5 bases, with 10 bases between them. Germline CDR1 reads SGDLS; CDR2 reads YYNGEE. The receptor's source is a human donor with melanoma. The chain couples TRBV9 to TRBJ2-2; D gene unclear. This specimen consisted of tumor tissue (inferred from file names), obtained from a patient given nivolumab and ipilimumab in sequence. CDR3 amino acids: CASSVDLGTGELFF. CDR3 nucleotides: TGTGCCAGCAGCGTGGATTTGGGAACCGGGGAGCTGTTTTTT.